This is a list of T cell receptor beta chains from one sample in a study of T cell responses to AZD1222 COVID-19 vaccine. Clones were sequenced by immunoSEQ multiplex PCR, and TCRdb holds only the in-frame ones, with some missing. This table has roughly 100,000 clones, about 88% appearing once. The source was peripheral blood, collected 28 days after the second AZD1222 dose. The receptor source for this set is an adult who received the AZD1222 COVID-19 vaccine. CDR3s include the opening cysteine and the closing phenylalanine or tryptophan. D genes are given only for firm matches. Some rows mark clone size as missing; the rest say once, few, many or name a class of expanded clone.

d_call: .; j_call: TRBJ1-6; v_call: TRBV7-9; clone_size: .; cdr3_aa: CASSLQGGNNSPLHF; cdr3_nt: TGTGCCAGCAGCTTACAGGGTGGGAATAATTCACCCCTCCACTTT
d_call: .; j_call: TRBJ1-1; v_call: TRBV27; clone_size: .; cdr3_aa: CASSLTNMNTEAFF; cdr3_nt: TGTGCCAGCAGTTTGACAAACATGAACACTGAAGCTTTCTTT
d_call: .; j_call: TRBJ1-1; v_call: TRBV6-1; clone_size: .; cdr3_aa: CASSEEGRGTEAFF; cdr3_nt: TGTGCCAGCAGTGAAGAGGGCCGTGGGACTGAAGCTTTCTTT
d_call: TRBD2; j_call: TRBJ2-7; v_call: TRBV3-1/TRBV3-2; clone_size: once; cdr3_aa: CASSQDGKTSGTASPYEQYF; cdr3_nt: TGTGCCAGCAGCCAGGACGGTAAGACTAGCGGGACGGCCAGCCCCTACGAGCAGTACTTC
d_call: TRBD2; j_call: TRBJ2-2; v_call: TRBV27; clone_size: .; cdr3_aa: CASSSKAGVTGELFF; cdr3_nt: TGTGCCAGCAGTTCCAAAGCGGGAGTCACCGGGGAGCTGTTTTTT
d_call: .; j_call: TRBJ2-3; v_call: TRBV5-1; clone_size: .; cdr3_aa: CASSRRTPYTDTQYF; cdr3_nt: TGCGCCAGCAGCCGCAGAACCCCTTACACAGATACGCAGTATTTT
d_call: .; j_call: TRBJ2-7; v_call: TRBV10-3; clone_size: .; cdr3_aa: CAIKGRFAEQYF; cdr3_nt: TGTGCCATCAAAGGACGGTTTGCTGAGCAGTACTTC
d_call: .; j_call: TRBJ1-1; v_call: TRBV3-1/TRBV3-2; clone_size: .; cdr3_aa: CASSQVAGQSNTEAFF; cdr3_nt: TGTGCCAGCAGCCAAGTAGCCGGGCAGTCGAACACTGAAGCTTTCTTT
d_call: .; j_call: TRBJ2-3; v_call: TRBV19; clone_size: .; cdr3_aa: CASSPGLVQKDTQYF; cdr3_nt: TGTGCCAGTAGCCCAGGCCTCGTCCAGAAAGATACGCAGTATTTT
d_call: .; j_call: TRBJ2-2; v_call: TRBV11-1; clone_size: .; cdr3_aa: CASSPRDLFTGELFF; cdr3_nt: TGTGCCAGCAGCCCAAGGGATTTATTCACCGGGGAGCTGTTTTTT
d_call: TRBD1; j_call: TRBJ2-7; v_call: TRBV24-1; clone_size: once; cdr3_aa: CATSEAGTASYEQYF; cdr3_nt: TGTGCCACCAGCGAGGCCGGGACAGCCTCCTACGAGCAGTACTTC
d_call: TRBD1; j_call: TRBJ2-1; v_call: TRBV19; clone_size: .; cdr3_aa: CASSRGWDSSYNEQFF; cdr3_nt: TGTGCCAGTAGTCGCGGGTGGGACAGCTCCTACAATGAGCAGTTCTTC
d_call: .; j_call: TRBJ2-1; v_call: TRBV7-3; clone_size: .; cdr3_aa: CASSPQGGRVDEQFF; cdr3_nt: TGTGCCAGCAGCCCACAGGGCGGGAGAGTCGATGAGCAGTTCTTC
d_call: TRBD1; j_call: TRBJ1-2; v_call: TRBV28; clone_size: .; cdr3_aa: CASSNTGGASRYGYTF; cdr3_nt: TGTGCCAGCAGTAATACAGGGGGCGCTTCTAGATATGGCTACACCTTC
d_call: TRBD2; j_call: TRBJ2-7; v_call: TRBV7-9; clone_size: .; cdr3_aa: CATTTALAGYEQYF; cdr3_nt: TGTGCCACAACTACGGCGCTAGCGGGCTACGAGCAGTACTTC
d_call: .; j_call: TRBJ2-3; v_call: TRBV18; clone_size: .; cdr3_aa: CASSSRGGDTDTQYF; cdr3_nt: TGTGCCAGCTCCAGTCGAGGGGGTGACACAGATACGCAGTATTTT
d_call: .; j_call: TRBJ1-4; v_call: TRBV4-2; clone_size: .; cdr3_aa: CASSKWGVELFF; cdr3_nt: TGTGCCAGCAGCAAGTGGGGGGTTGAACTGTTTTTT
d_call: .; j_call: TRBJ1-6; v_call: TRBV6-5; clone_size: once; cdr3_aa: CASSPSGAYYSPLHF; cdr3_nt: TGTGCCAGCAGTCCCTCGGGAGCTTATTATTCACCCCTCCACTTT
d_call: TRBD1; j_call: TRBJ2-4; v_call: TRBV5-5; clone_size: .; cdr3_aa: CASSLELRQGVNIQYF; cdr3_nt: TGTGCCAGCAGCTTGGAGCTCCGACAGGGTGTAAACATTCAGTACTTC
d_call: TRBD2; j_call: TRBJ2-3; v_call: TRBV3-1/TRBV3-2; clone_size: .; cdr3_aa: CASSQGRLAGTTDTQYF; cdr3_nt: TGTGCCAGCAGCCAAGGAAGACTAGCGGGGACCACAGATACGCAGTATTTT
d_call: .; j_call: TRBJ1-3; v_call: TRBV6-5; clone_size: .; cdr3_aa: CASSYSREVSGNTIYF; cdr3_nt: TGTGCCAGCAGTTACTCAAGGGAGGTCTCTGGAAACACCATATATTTT
d_call: TRBD2; j_call: TRBJ2-7; v_call: TRBV15; clone_size: once; cdr3_aa: CATSSSLAETTYEQYF; cdr3_nt: TGTGCCACCAGCAGCTCCCTAGCGGAAACGACCTACGAGCAGTACTTC
d_call: TRBD2; j_call: TRBJ2-7; v_call: TRBV7-8; clone_size: .; cdr3_aa: CASSFLAGLDGEQYF; cdr3_nt: TGTGCCAGCAGCTTCCTAGCGGGGCTAGACGGCGAGCAGTACTTC
d_call: .; j_call: TRBJ1-1; v_call: TRBV20-1; clone_size: .; cdr3_aa: CSALAGTEAFF; cdr3_nt: TGCAGTGCTCTGGCGGGCACTGAAGCTTTCTTT
d_call: TRBD1; j_call: TRBJ2-7; v_call: TRBV6-5; clone_size: .; cdr3_aa: CASFRDRGSYEQYF; cdr3_nt: TGTGCCAGCTTTCGGGACAGGGGCTCCTACGAGCAGTACTTC
d_call: TRBD2; j_call: TRBJ2-5; v_call: TRBV5-1; clone_size: .; cdr3_aa: CASSFTSGSSETQYF; cdr3_nt: TGCGCCAGCAGCTTTACTAGCGGGAGCTCAGAGACCCAGTACTTC
d_call: .; j_call: TRBJ2-3; v_call: TRBV5-5; clone_size: .; cdr3_aa: CASSLLPTDTQYF; cdr3_nt: TGTGCCAGCAGCTTACTGCCCACAGATACGCAGTATTTT
d_call: TRBD2; j_call: TRBJ2-3; v_call: TRBV6-1; clone_size: .; cdr3_aa: CASSEGKTSGRTDTQYF; cdr3_nt: TGTGCCAGCAGTGAAGGCAAGACTAGCGGACGCACAGATACGCAGTATTTT
d_call: .; j_call: TRBJ2-1; v_call: TRBV28; clone_size: .; cdr3_aa: CASRGGDNEQFF; cdr3_nt: TGTGCCAGCAGAGGAGGAGACAATGAGCAGTTCTTC
d_call: TRBD2; j_call: TRBJ2-5; v_call: TRBV7-9; clone_size: .; cdr3_aa: CASSERTSGTGETQYF; cdr3_nt: TGTGCCAGCAGCGAACGGACTAGCGGGACGGGGGAGACCCAGTACTTC
d_call: .; j_call: TRBJ2-7; v_call: TRBV6-5; clone_size: .; cdr3_aa: CASAHSRDAEQYF; cdr3_nt: TGTGCCAGCGCCCACTCCAGGGACGCCGAGCAGTACTTC
d_call: .; j_call: TRBJ2-3; v_call: TRBV20-1; clone_size: .; cdr3_aa: CSGGRPDTQYF; cdr3_nt: TGCAGTGGGGGGCGTCCAGATACGCAGTATTTT
d_call: .; j_call: TRBJ2-1; v_call: TRBV7-3; clone_size: .; cdr3_aa: CASSLSGARDEQFF; cdr3_nt: TGTGCCAGCAGCCTCTCGGGGGCTAGGGATGAGCAGTTCTTC
d_call: TRBD1; j_call: TRBJ2-3; v_call: TRBV6-4; clone_size: .; cdr3_aa: CASSDGGQGMDTQYF; cdr3_nt: TGTGCCAGCAGTGACGGTGGACAGGGAATGGATACGCAGTATTTT
d_call: .; j_call: TRBJ1-5; v_call: TRBV10-2; clone_size: .; cdr3_aa: CASSEERGNQPQHF; cdr3_nt: TGCGCCAGCAGTGAGGAACGGGGCAATCAGCCCCAGCATTTT
d_call: .; j_call: TRBJ1-3; v_call: TRBV5-1; clone_size: .; cdr3_aa: CASSLGQLGAGNTIYF; cdr3_nt: TGCGCCAGCAGCCTCGGACAGTTGGGGGCTGGAAACACCATATATTTT
d_call: .; j_call: TRBJ2-7; v_call: TRBV29-1; clone_size: once; cdr3_aa: CSVEPPGSYEQYF; cdr3_nt: TGCAGCGTTGAACCCCCAGGGTCCTACGAGCAGTACTTC
d_call: TRBD2; j_call: TRBJ2-7; v_call: TRBV28; clone_size: .; cdr3_aa: CASSSSSGGTYEQYF; cdr3_nt: TGTGCCAGCAGTTCCTCTAGCGGCGGTACCTACGAGCAGTACTTC
d_call: .; j_call: TRBJ1-3; v_call: TRBV6-6; clone_size: once; cdr3_aa: CASTQSSGNTIYF; cdr3_nt: TGTGCCAGCACACAGAGCTCTGGAAACACCATATATTTT
d_call: TRBD1; j_call: TRBJ1-2; v_call: TRBV5-1; clone_size: .; cdr3_aa: CASSVRGQGSGDGYTF; cdr3_nt: TGCGCCAGCAGCGTCCGAGGACAGGGGTCCGGTGATGGCTACACCTTC
d_call: .; j_call: TRBJ1-1; v_call: TRBV30; clone_size: .; cdr3_aa: CAWKAPDSLLGKAFF; cdr3_nt: TGTGCCTGGAAGGCACCGGACAGTTTATTGGGAAAAGCTTTCTTT
d_call: TRBD1; j_call: TRBJ1-1; v_call: TRBV29-1; clone_size: .; cdr3_aa: CSGGAGGETEAFF; cdr3_nt: TGCAGCGGGGGTGCAGGGGGAGAGACTGAAGCTTTCTTT
d_call: .; j_call: TRBJ1-5; v_call: TRBV6-6; clone_size: .; cdr3_aa: CASSDGQLRDF; cdr3_nt: TGTGCCAGCAGTGACGGACAGCTTAGGGATTTT